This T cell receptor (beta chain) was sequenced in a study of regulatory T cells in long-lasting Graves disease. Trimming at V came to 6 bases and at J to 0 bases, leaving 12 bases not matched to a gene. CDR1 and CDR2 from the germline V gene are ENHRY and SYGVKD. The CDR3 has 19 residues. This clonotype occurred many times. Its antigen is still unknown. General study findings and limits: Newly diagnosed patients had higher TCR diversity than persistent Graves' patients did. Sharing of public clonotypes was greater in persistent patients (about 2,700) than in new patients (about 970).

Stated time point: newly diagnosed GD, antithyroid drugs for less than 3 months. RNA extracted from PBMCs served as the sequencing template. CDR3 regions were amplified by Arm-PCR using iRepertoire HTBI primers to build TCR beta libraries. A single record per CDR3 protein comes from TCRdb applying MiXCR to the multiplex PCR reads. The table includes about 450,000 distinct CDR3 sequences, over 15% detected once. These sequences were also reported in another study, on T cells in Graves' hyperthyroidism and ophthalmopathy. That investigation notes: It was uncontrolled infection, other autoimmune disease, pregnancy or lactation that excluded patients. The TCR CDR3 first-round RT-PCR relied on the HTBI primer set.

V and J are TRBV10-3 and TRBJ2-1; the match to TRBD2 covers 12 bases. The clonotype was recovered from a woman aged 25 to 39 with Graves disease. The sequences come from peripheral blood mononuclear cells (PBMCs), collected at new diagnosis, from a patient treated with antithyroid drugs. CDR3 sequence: CAIRSLAGGSSSSYNEQFF. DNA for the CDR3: TGTGCCATCAGGAGCCTAGCGGGAGGGTCTTCGAGCTCCTACAATGAGCAGTTCTTC.